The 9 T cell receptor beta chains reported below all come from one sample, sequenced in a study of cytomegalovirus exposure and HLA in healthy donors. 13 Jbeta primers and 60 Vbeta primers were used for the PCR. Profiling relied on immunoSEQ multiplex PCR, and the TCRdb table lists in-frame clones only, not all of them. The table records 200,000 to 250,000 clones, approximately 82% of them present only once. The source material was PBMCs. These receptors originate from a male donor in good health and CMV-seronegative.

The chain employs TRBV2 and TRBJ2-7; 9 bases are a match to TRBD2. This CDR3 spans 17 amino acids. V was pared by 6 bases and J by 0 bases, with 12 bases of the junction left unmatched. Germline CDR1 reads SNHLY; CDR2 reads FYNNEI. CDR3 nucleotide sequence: TGTGCCAGCAGACCCTTCTACGCGGGAGGGTCCTCCTACGAGCAGTACTTC. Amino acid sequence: CASRPFYAGGSSYEQYF.

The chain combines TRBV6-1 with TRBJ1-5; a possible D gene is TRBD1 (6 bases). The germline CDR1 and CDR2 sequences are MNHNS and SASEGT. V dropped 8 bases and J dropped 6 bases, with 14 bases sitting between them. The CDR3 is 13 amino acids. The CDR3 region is CASSQGYIQPQHF. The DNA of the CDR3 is TGTGCCAGCTCGCAGGGGTATATTCAGCCCCAGCATTTT.

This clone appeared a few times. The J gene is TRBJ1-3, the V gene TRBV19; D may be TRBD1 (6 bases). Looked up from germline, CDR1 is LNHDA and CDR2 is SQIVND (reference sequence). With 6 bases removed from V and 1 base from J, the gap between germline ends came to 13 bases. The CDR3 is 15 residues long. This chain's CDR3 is CASSDGTHSGNTIYF. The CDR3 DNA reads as TGTGCCAGTAGCGACGGGACACATTCTGGAAACACCATATATTTT.

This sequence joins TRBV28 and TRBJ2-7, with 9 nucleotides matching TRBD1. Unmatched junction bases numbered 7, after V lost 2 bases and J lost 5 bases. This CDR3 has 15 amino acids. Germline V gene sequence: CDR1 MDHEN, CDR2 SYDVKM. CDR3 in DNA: TGTGCCAGCAGTTTACCCACAGGACAGGGGAACGAGCAGTACTTC. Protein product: CASSLPTGQGNEQYF. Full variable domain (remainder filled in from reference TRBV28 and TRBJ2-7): DVKVTQSSRYLVKRTGEKVFLECVQDMDHENMFWYRQDPGLGLRLIYFSYDVKMKEKGDIPEGYSVSREKKERFSLILESASTNQTSMYLCASSLPTGQGNEQYFGPGTRLTVT.

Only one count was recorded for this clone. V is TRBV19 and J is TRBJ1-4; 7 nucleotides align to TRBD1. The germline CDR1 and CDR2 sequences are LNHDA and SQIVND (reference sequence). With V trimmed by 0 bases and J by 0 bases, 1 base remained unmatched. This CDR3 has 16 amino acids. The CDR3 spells CASSIEGTATNEKLFF. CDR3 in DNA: TGTGCCAGTAGTATAGAGGGGACAGCAACTAATGAAAAACTGTTTTTT.

The CDR3 nucleotides read TGTGCCAGTAGTATAGAGACAGGGCCCACCTACGAGCAGTACTTC. Amino acids: CASSIETGPTYEQYF. The chain employs TRBV19 and TRBJ2-5; 7 positions match TRBD1. The J call may be in error: the DNA end matches TRBJ2-7 better. The CDR3 covers 15 residues. In germline, CDR1 is LNHDA, CDR2 SQIVND (reference sequence).

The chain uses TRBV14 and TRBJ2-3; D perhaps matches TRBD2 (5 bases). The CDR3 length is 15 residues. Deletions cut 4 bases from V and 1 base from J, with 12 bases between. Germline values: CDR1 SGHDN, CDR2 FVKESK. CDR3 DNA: TGTGCCAGCAGCCCCCTTCCGGAGGGCACAGATACGCAGTATTTT. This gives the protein CASSPLPEGTDTQYF.

The CDR3 loop reads CASSLSGLAETLTDTQYF. CDR3 DNA: TGTGCCAGCAGCCTCTCCGGACTAGCGGAAACTCTCACAGATACGCAGTATTTT. The genes are TRBV5-5 and TRBJ2-3, with 10 bases that match TRBD2. CDR3 length: 18 amino acids. The germline V gene encodes CDR1 SGHKS and CDR2 YYEKEE (reference sequence). Trimming at V came to 4 bases and at J to 2 bases, leaving 13 bases not matched to a gene.

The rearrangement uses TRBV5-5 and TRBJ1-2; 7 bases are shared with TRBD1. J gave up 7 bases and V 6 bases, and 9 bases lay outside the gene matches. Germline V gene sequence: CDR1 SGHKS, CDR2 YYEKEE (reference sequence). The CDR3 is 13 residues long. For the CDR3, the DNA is TGTGCCAGCACCCTAATACAGGGGTTTGGCTACACCTTC. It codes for CASTLIQGFGYTF.